This TCR beta chain comes out of a study of a mutant IDH1 vaccine in newly diagnosed glioma. Method: immunoSEQ multiplex PCR; TCRdb's copy keeps in-frame clones and lacks some. Of tens of thousands of clones in the sample, around 86% are singletons; the top ten hold 3.8%. Concerning this clone: Its antigen is unidentified.

Time point described: week 47, end of study. It was 300 ug of mutant IDH1 20-mer peptide that made up each vaccine dose, given with topical imiquimod. V was trimmed by 7 bases and J by 5 bases, leaving 14 bases between them. The CDR3 sequence is 14 residues long. The germline V gene has CDR1 MDHEN and CDR2 SYDVKM. The J gene is TRBJ2-2, the V gene TRBV28; a weak D match, TRBD2 (5 bases). This clonotype originated in a man younger than 45 with glioma. Sample: PBMCs, taken from a glioma patient whose treatment included an IDH1 peptide vaccine. CDR3: CASTTDLPTGELFF. The CDR3 DNA reads TGTGCCAGCACGACGGACTTACCGACCGGGGAGCTGTTTTTT.